This TCR beta chain was identified in a study of cytomegalovirus exposure and HLA in healthy donors. As for the study in general: An earlier analysis found 95 million to 140 million unique TCR beta sequences from approximately 190 million T cells. Of all 360 or so donors who were genotyped, roughly 83% belonged to the Caucasian-associated ancestry cluster. Whole-study findings and limits: Only CMV serostatus was available as immune exposure information.

There are a few counts of this clone. The antigen is unknown. The PCR ran on 60 Vbeta and 13 Jbeta primers. The method was immunoSEQ multiplex PCR; TCRdb's version includes in-frame clones alone and lacks a portion of them. The data hold some 170,000 clones, with 70% to 80% observed a single time. Germline trimming cut 3 bases from V and 9 bases from J; bases unmatched to any gene: 6. CDR3 length: 14 residues. Germline V gene data show CDR1 as SGHDT and CDR2 as YYEEEE. The J gene is TRBJ1-5, the V gene TRBV5-6; 10 bases line up with TRBD1. The sample was PBMCs. This clonotype was sampled from a man aged 25-45 years in good health and CMV-seropositive. Here the CDR3 reads CASSSGQGDRPQHF. DNA for the CDR3: TGTGCCAGCAGCTCCGGACAGGGGGATCGGCCCCAGCATTTT.